This entry concerns a single T cell receptor beta chain. Its cognate antigen is unknown. The sample comes from a study of radiotherapy plus CTLA-4 blockade in lung cancer. This CDR3 region has 16 residues. CDR1 and CDR2 (germline): LNHDA, SQIVND (reference sequence). With 4 bases clipped from V and 7 bases from J, the junction kept 13 bases outside the gene matches. Only in-frame clones appear in the TCRdb table, and some are missing; sequencing was by immunoSEQ multiplex PCR. The table has about 97,000 clones, around 74% seen once. Chemo-refractory metastatic non-small-cell lung cancer patients received focal radiation with ipilimumab CTLA-4 blockade. Findings and caveats of the study: Early blood T cell clone changes and increased post-radiation serum interferon-beta were reportedly the strongest response predictors. TCR clones of tumor origin grew in blood after radiotherapy plus ipilimumab.

The J gene is TRBJ1-5, the V gene TRBV19, with 7 bases identical to TRBD1. The TCR sequence derives from a human donor with non-small cell lung cancer who had a partial response to radiotherapy plus ipilimumab. Some clones in this sample may be carry-over from other donors' samples. Source: peripheral blood, taken from a patient treated with radiotherapy plus ipilimumab. The CDR3 DNA reads TGTGCCAGTAGTAACAGGGGTGCGGATTGGGGGCAGCCCCAGCATTTT. Amino acids: CASSNRGADWGQPQHF.